The 22 T cell receptor beta chains below come from one sample, sequenced in a study of T cells in Graves' hyperthyroidism and ophthalmopathy. Researchers amplified the TCR beta CDR3 regions from RNA transcripts. During a first-round RT-PCR of the TCR CDR3, the HTBI primer set was used. Using its own MiXCR run on the multiplex PCR reads, TCRdb lists one record per CDR3 protein. This sample has around 440,000 distinct CDR3 sequences, with about a sixth found just once. The specimen was blood. The receptors shown here come from a woman between 18 and 29 years old with Graves' hyperthyroidism.

This clonotype has a count of ten or more. V usage is TRBV7-9 and J usage is TRBJ1-1; the D gene is possibly TRBD1 (5 bases). V was pared by 2 bases and J by 4 bases, with 14 bases between. Per germline, CDR1 SEHNR and CDR2 FQNEAQ (reference sequence). The CDR3 covers 15 residues. CDR3 DNA: TGTGCCAGCAGCTTATCGGTAGGGGTGGGCACTGAAGCTTTCTTT. It translates to CASSLSVGVGTEAFF. Full variable domain (outside the CDR3, taken from reference TRBV7-9 and TRBJ1-1): DTGVSQNPRHKITKRGQNVTFRCDPISEHNRLYWYRQTLGQGPEFLTYFQNEAQLEKSRLLSDRFSAERPKGSFSTLEIQRTEQGDSAMYLCASSLSVGVGTEAFFGQGTRLTVV.

This clonotype was recorded many times. This chain uses TRBV3-1 with TRBJ1-3; D uncertain. Germline lookup yields CDR1 LGHDT and CDR2 YNNKEL (reference sequence). Trimming left V 8 bases short and J 11 bases short, with 16 bases between. The CDR3 has 12 residues. The CDR3 region is CASRGGSHAIYF. Written as DNA, the CDR3 is TGTGCCAGCCGGGGAGGCAGCCACGCCATATATTTT.

This clonotype was seen at least ten times. The chain combines TRBV5-1 with TRBJ2-7; 10 bases are a match to TRBD1. J lost 5 bases, V lost 4 bases, and 6 bases had no gene match. The CDR3 sequence is 14 residues long. Germline V lookup: CDR1 SGHRS, CDR2 YFSETQ. The CDR3 loop reads CASSAGQGSDEQYF. DNA for the CDR3: TGCGCCAGCAGCGCGGGACAGGGGAGCGACGAGCAGTACTTC.

The sample holds many counts of this clonotype. This chain links TRBV5-1 with TRBJ2-7; 8 positions match TRBD1. Germline loops: CDR1 SGHRS, CDR2 YFSETQ. Trimming took 0 bases from V and 3 from J; bases not matched to a gene: 8. The CDR3 runs 16 residues. Here the CDR3 reads CASSLVGTGQYYEQYF. The CDR3 DNA reads TGCGCCAGCAGCTTGGTCGGGACAGGACAGTACTACGAGCAGTACTTC.

The chain joins TRBV19 to TRBJ1-5, with D unclear. Trimming pared 3 bases from V and 5 bases from J, leaving 14 bases between. The CDR3 contains 15 residues. The V gene's germline CDR1 is LNHDA and CDR2 SQIVND (reference sequence). CDR3 protein: CASSMTTVGYQPQHF. The CDR3 coding sequence is TGTGCCAGTAGTATGACTACGGTAGGTTATCAGCCCCAGCATTTT.

V is TRBV24-1 and J is TRBJ2-1, with D possibly matching TRBD2 (5 bases). CDR3 length equals 16 residues. Germline V gene data show CDR1 as KGHDR and CDR2 as SFDVKD. The germline V and J ends were trimmed by 7 bases and 8 bases, with 23 bases remaining between them. The chain's CDR3 is CATSGPGVTSYHEQFF. For the CDR3, the DNA is TGTGCCACCAGCGGTCCCGGGGTAACTAGTTACCATGAGCAGTTCTTC.

This clonotype showed up many times. The rearrangement uses TRBV20-1 and TRBJ2-1, with D unresolved. V was pared by 1 base and J by 7 bases, with 8 bases between. CDR3 size: 12 residues. Germline CDR1 is DFQATT and CDR2 is SNEGSKA (reference sequence). The CDR3 DNA follows: TGCAGTGCTAGAGTAAGTGAGAATGAGCAGTTCTTC. It yields the protein CSARVSENEQFF.

In this sample, this clonotype turned up many times. V is TRBV4-1 and J is TRBJ2-5; TRBD2 is a possible D gene (6 bases). Per germline, CDR1 MGHRA and CDR2 YSYEKL. The CDR3 runs 16 residues. The V gene lost 0 bases and the J gene lost 1 base, with 12 bases spanning the gap. The CDR3 region is CASSQEWRGPQETQYF. CDR3 DNA sequence: TGCGCCAGCAGCCAAGAATGGCGGGGACCCCAAGAGACCCAGTACTTC.

In the case of this clonotype: This sequence may be a read error, since a much larger clone differs from it by one base. The chain is built from TRBV12-3 or TRBV12-4 and TRBJ2-1, with 7 bases identical to TRBD1. This CDR3 is built from 14 residues. The CDR3 spells CASVRGQTYNEQSF. CDR3 nucleotides: TGTGCCAGCGTAAGGGGACAGACTTACAATGAGCAGTCCTTC.

With regard to this clonotype: A read error is possible here, since a much larger clone lies one base away. The chain combines TRBV27 with TRBJ1-4; unclear D gene. CDR1 and CDR2 (germline): MNHEY, SMNVEV (reference sequence). CDR3 length: 13 amino acids. The CDR3 DNA reads TGTGCCAGCCGCCGTACTCAAAGTGAAAAACTGGTTTTT. Its translation: CASRRTQSEKLVF.

This clonotype was detected only a few times. The chain joins TRBV5-5 to TRBJ2-3, with 10 bases lining up with TRBD1. The CDR3 is 15 residues long. V lost 4 bases and J lost 6; bases outside the gene matches: 8. Germline CDR1 SGHKS, CDR2 YYEKEE (reference sequence). The CDR3 bases are TGTGCCAGCAGCCCGGGGACAGGGGAATGGGATACGCAGTATTTT. Its translation is CASSPGTGEWDTQYF.

In the case of this clonotype: This may stem from a read error, because a much larger clone lies one nucleotide away. This chain uses TRBV18 with TRBJ1-2, with D perhaps matching TRBD1 (6 bases). In germline, CDR1 is KGHSH, CDR2 LQKENI. CDR3 length: 14 amino acids. CDR3 DNA sequence: TGTGCCGGCTCACCACCGGGGGCAGGGGTAGGCTACACCTTC. It translates to CAGSPPGAGVGYTF.

CDR3 in amino acids: CASRARTSGLDTQYF. The CDR3, as DNA: TGTGCCAGCAGGGCCAGGACTAGCGGCTTAGATACGCAGTATTTT. The J gene is TRBJ2-3, the V gene TRBV2, with 10 bases aligning to TRBD2. Germline trimming cut 6 bases from V and 5 bases from J; bases unmatched to any gene: 8. Germline V CDR1 and CDR2: SNHLY, FYNNEI. This CDR3 region has 15 residues.

This clonotype has ten or more counts. This chain links TRBV7-6 with TRBJ2-7; 11 nucleotides agree with TRBD1. J was trimmed by 6 bases and V by 3 bases; bases with no gene match: 16. The CDR3 has 18 residues. Germline V gene data show CDR1 as SGHVS and CDR2 as FNYEAQ. In nucleotides, the CDR3 is TGTGCCAGCAGCTTTTCCTTAACAACCGGGACAGGGGGGGGCGAGCAGTACTTC. Translation: CASSFSLTTGTGGGEQYF.

As to this clonotype: The junction differs from germline at one of its ends, possibly a read error. The chain joins TRBV5-6 to TRBJ1-1, with D perhaps TRBD1 (6 bases). CDR3 size: 17 residues. CDR1 is SGHDT and CDR2 is YYEEEE in the germline V gene. The CDR3 DNA is TGTGCCGGCAGCTATGGGACAAGTGGGGCTCGCTTGCGGTTGGCTTTCTTT. Its protein product is CAGSYGTSGARLRLAFF.

This clonotype was picked up many times. CDR3 in amino acids: CASSLDAVAYEQYF. CDR3 bases: TGTGCCAGCAGCTTAGACGCAGTCGCCTACGAGCAGTACTTC. V is TRBV7-2 and J is TRBJ2-7; D is unclear. CDR3 length: 14 residues. Germline assignment: CDR1 SGHTA and CDR2 FQGNSA. With 1 base removed from V and 2 bases from J, the gap between germline ends came to 9 bases.

In this sample, this clonotype turned up many times. The V gene is TRBV6-5, the J gene TRBJ2-3; D is perhaps TRBD1 (5 bases). The germline CDR1 and CDR2 sequences are MNHEY and SVGAGI. This CDR3 has 15 residues. Trimming took off 0 bases at V and 5 bases at J, with 12 bases between the two ends. The CDR3: CASSYSTRAEDTQYF. The CDR3 DNA follows: TGTGCCAGCAGTTACTCGACCAGGGCCGAAGATACGCAGTATTTT.

To note about this clonotype: A much larger clone lies a single base off, so this may be a read error. Because the CDR3 is missing its conserved closing phenylalanine or tryptophan, this is likely a read error. The chain employs TRBV10-2 and TRBJ1-5; D gene ambiguous. The CDR3 has 13 amino acids. V lost 4 bases to trimming and J lost 4 bases, with 8 bases between them. Germline V gene lookup returns CDR1 WSHSY and CDR2 SAAADI. For the CDR3, the DNA is TGCGCCAGCAGTGCGGACGGGAATCAGCCCCAGCATCTT. Translating it yields CASSADGNQPQHL.

The chain uses TRBV29-1 and TRBJ2-2, with TRBD1 identical over 7 bases. Trimming at V came to 7 bases and at J to 3 bases, leaving 5 bases not matched to a gene. In germline, CDR1 is SQVTM, CDR2 ANQGSEA. The CDR3 runs to 13 residues. The CDR3 protein is CSAGTVYTGELFF. Here the CDR3 DNA reads TGCAGCGCCGGGACAGTTTACACCGGGGAGCTGTTTTTT.

The chain combines TRBV4-2 with TRBJ2-7; D uncertain. V gave up 4 bases and J gave up 2 bases, with 12 bases separating them. The CDR3 has 14 residues. Germline V lookup: CDR1 LGHNA, CDR2 YNFKEQ. The CDR3 coding sequence is TGTGCCAGCAGCCCGGGTCCTTTTCCCTACGAGCAGTACTTC. Encoded protein: CASSPGPFPYEQYF.

This clonotype came up a few times. The V gene is TRBV9, the J gene TRBJ2-1, with 9 bases matching TRBD2. The junction had 4 bases not matched to a gene; V was cut back by 3 bases and J by 0 bases. CDR1 is SGDLS, CDR2 YYNGEE, per germline. The CDR3 loop spans 16 amino acids. This CDR3 is CASSGNSGSSYNEQFF. As DNA, the CDR3 is TGTGCCAGCAGCGGGAATAGCGGGAGCTCCTACAATGAGCAGTTCTTC.

V is TRBV3-1 and J is TRBJ1-2; 9 nucleotides match TRBD1. This CDR3 has 14 residues. The V and J ends lost 0 bases and 7 bases, in that order; junction bases with no gene match: 3. Per the germline V gene, CDR1 is LGHDT and CDR2 is YNNKEL (reference sequence). The CDR3 nucleotides are TGTGCCAGCAGCCAAGATGGACAGGGGTCTGGCTACACCTTC. Translated: CASSQDGQGSGYTF.